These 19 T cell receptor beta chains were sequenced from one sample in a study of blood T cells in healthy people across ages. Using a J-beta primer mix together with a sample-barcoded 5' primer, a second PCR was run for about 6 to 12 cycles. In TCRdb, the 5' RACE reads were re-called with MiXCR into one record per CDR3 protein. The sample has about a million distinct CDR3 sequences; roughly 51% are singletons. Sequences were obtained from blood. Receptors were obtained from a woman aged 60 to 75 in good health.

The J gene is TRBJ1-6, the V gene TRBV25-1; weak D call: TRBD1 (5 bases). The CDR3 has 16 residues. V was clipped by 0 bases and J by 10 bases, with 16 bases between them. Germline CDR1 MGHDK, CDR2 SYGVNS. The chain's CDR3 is CASSEYRGPLGSPLHF. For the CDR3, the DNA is TGTGCCAGCAGTGAATATCGGGGACCGTTGGGATCACCCCTCCACTTT.

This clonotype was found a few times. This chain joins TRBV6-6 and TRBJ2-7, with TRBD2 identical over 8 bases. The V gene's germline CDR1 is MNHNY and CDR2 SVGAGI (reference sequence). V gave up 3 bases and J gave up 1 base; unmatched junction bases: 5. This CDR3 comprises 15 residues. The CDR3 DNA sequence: TGTGCCAGCAGTTATACAGCGGGAGATTCCTACGAGCAGTACTTC. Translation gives CASSYTAGDSYEQYF.

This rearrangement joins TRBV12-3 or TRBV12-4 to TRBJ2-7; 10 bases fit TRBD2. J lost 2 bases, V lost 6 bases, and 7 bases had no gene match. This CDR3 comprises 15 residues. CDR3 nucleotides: TGTGCCAGCAGCAAAAGCGGGAGGGCCCCCTACGAGCAGTACTTC. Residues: CASSKSGRAPYEQYF.

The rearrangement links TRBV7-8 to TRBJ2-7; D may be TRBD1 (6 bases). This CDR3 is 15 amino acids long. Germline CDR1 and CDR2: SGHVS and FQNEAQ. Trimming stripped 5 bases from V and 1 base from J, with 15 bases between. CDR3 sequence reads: CASSNHRVRSYEQYF. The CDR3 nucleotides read TGTGCCAGCAGCAACCACAGGGTAAGGTCCTACGAGCAGTACTTC.

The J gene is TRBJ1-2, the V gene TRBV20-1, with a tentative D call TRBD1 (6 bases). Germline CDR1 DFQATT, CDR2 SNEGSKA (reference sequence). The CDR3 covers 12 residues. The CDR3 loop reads CRALQGIDGYTF. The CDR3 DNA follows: TGCAGGGCACTTCAGGGGATTGATGGCTACACCTTC.

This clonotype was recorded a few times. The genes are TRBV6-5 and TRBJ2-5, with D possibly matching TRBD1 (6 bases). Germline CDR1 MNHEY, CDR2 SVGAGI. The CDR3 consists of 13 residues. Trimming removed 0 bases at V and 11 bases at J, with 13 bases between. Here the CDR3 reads CASSYSRGGEQYF. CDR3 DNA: TGTGCCAGCAGTTACTCCAGGGGTGGAGAGCAGTACTTC.

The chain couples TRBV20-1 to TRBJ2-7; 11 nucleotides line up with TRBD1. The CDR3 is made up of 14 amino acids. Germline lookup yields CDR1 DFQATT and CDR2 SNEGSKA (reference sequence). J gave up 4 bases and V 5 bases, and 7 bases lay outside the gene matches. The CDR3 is CSASPGTGGYEQYF. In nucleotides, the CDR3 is TGCAGTGCTTCCCCCGGGACAGGGGGATACGAGCAGTACTTC.

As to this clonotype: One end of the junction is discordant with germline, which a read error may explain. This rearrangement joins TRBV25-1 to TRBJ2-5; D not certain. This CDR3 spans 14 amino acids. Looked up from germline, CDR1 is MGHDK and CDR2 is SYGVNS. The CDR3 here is CAISEFEVQETQYF. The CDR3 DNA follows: TGTGCCATCAGTGAATTTGAAGTACAAGAGACCCAGTACTTC.

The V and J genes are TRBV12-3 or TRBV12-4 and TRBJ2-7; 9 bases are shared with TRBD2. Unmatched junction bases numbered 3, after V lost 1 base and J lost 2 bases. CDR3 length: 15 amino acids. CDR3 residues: CASSLGTSVPYEQYF. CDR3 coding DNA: TGTGCCAGCAGTTTAGGGACTAGCGTTCCCTACGAGCAGTACTTC.

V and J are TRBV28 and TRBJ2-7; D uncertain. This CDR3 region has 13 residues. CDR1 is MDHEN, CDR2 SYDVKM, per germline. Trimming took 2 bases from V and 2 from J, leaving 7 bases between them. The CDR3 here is CASSLPQAYEQYF. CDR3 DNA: TGTGCCAGCAGTTTACCACAAGCCTACGAGCAGTACTTC.

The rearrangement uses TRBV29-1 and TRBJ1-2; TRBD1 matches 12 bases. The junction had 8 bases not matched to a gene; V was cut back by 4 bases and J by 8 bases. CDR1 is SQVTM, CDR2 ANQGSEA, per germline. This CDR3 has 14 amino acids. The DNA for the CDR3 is TGCAGCGTTGGACTGGGACAGGGGGCGCGGGGCTACACCTTC. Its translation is CSVGLGQGARGYTF.

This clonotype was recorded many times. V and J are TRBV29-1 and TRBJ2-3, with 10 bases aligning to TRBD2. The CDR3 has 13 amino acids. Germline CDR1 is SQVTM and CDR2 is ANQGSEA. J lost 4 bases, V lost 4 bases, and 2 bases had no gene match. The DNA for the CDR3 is TGCAGCGTTGCTAGCGGGAGACCAGATACGCAGTATTTT. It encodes CSVASGRPDTQYF.

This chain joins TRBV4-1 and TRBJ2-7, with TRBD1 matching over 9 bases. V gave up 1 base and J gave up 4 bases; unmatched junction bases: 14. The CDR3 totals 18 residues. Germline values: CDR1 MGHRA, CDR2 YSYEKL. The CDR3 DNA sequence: TGCGCCAGCAGCCAAGCCTTTCCGGGACAGGGTCCCCAATACGAGCAGTACTTC. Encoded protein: CASSQAFPGQGPQYEQYF.

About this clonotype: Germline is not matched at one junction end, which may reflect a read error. CDR3 bases: TGTACCATCAGTGAGTGGGGACACGGGCTCGTCAATGAGCAGTACTTC. This encodes CTISEWGHGLVNEQYF. This chain connects TRBV10-3 to TRBJ2-1; tentatively, D is TRBD1 (6 bases). The DNA end is a closer match to TRBJ2-7, so the J assignment may be wrong. Germline values: CDR1 ENHRY, CDR2 SYGVKD. The CDR3 is 16 amino acids.

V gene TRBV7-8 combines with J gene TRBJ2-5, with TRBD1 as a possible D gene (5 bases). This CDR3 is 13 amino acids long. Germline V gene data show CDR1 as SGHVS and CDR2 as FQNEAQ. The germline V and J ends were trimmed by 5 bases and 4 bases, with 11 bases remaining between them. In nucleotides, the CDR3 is TGTGCCAGCAGCACCCCGACAGTAGAGACCCAGTACTTC. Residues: CASSTPTVETQYF.

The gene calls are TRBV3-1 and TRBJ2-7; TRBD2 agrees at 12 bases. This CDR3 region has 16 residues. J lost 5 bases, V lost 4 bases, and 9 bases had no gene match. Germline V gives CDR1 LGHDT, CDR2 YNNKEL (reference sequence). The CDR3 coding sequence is TGTGCCAGCAGCCGCCTGACTAGCGGGAGTATCAACGAGCAGTACTTC. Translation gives CASSRLTSGSINEQYF.

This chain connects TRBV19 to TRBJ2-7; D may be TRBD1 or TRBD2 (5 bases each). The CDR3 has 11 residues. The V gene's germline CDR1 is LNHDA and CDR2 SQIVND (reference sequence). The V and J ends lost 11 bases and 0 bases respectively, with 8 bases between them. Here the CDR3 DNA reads TGTGCCGGGGACGTCTCCTACGAGCAGTACTTC. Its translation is CAGDVSYEQYF.

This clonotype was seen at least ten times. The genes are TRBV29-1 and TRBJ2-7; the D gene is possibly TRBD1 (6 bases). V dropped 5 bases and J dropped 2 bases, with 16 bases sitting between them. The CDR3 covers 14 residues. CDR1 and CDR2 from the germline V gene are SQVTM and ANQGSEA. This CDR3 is CSVTTLDRTYEQYF. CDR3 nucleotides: TGCAGCGTTACCACCCTGGACAGAACCTACGAGCAGTACTTC.

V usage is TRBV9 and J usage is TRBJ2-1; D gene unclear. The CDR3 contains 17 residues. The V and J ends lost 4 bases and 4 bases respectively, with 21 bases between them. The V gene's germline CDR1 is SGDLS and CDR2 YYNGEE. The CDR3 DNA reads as TGTGCCAGCAGCTCAGGTGGGCAGAGCTGGGGATACAATGAGCAGTTCTTC. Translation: CASSSGGQSWGYNEQFF. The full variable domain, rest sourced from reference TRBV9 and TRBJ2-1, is DSGVTQTPKHLITATGQRVTLRCSPRSGDLSVYWYQQSLDQGLQFLIQYYNGEERAKGNILERFSAQQFPDLHSELNLSSLELGDSALYFCASSSGGQSWGYNEQFFGPGTRLTVL.